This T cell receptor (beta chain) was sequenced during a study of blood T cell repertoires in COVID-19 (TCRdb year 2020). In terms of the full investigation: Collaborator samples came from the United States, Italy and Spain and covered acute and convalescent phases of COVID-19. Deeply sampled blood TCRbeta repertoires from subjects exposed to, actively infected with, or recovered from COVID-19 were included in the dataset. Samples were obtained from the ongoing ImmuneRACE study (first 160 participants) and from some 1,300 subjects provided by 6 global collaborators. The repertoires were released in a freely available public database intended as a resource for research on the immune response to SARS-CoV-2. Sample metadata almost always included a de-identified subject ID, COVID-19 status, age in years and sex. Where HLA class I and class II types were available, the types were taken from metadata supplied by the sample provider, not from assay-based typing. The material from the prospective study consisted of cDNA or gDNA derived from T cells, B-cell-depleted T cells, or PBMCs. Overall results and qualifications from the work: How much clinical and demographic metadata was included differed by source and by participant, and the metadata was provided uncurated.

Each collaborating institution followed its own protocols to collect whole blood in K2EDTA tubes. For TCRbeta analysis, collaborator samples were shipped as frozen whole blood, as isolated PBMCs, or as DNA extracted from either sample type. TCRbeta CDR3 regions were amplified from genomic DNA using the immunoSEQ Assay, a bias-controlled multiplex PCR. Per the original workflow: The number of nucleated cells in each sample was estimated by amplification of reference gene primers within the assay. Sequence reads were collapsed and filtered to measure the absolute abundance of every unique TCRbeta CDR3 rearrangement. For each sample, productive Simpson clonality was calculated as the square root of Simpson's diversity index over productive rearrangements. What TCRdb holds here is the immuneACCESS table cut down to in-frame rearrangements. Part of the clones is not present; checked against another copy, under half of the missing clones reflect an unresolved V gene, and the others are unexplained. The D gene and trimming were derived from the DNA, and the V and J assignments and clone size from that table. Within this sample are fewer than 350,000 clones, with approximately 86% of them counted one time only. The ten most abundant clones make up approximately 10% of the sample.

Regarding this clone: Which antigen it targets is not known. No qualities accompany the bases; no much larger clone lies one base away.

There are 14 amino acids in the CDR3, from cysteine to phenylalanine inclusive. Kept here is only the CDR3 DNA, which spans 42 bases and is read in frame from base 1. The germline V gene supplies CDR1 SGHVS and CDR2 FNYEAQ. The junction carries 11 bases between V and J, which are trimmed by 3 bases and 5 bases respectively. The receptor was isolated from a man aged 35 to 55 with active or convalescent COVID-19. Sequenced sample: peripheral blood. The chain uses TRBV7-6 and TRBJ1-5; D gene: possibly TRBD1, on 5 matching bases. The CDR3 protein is CASSFRGADQPQHF. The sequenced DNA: TGTGCCAGCAGCTTTCGTGGGGCGGATCAGCCCCAGCATTTT.